One and the same sample provided the 7 T cell receptor beta chains below, sequenced in a study of blood T cells in healthy people across ages. Primed by a sample-barcoded 5' primer and a J-beta primer mix, a second PCR proceeded for about 7 to 12 cycles. TCRdb itself ran the 5' RACE reads through MiXCR, one entry per CDR3 protein. The table includes approximately 400,000 distinct CDR3 sequences, approximately 47% detected once. Input material: blood. These TCRs come from a man aged 55 to 69 in good health.

The chain links TRBV29-1 to TRBJ2-1, with a possible D match to TRBD1 (6 bases). V dropped 3 bases and J dropped 6 bases, with 15 bases sitting between them. In germline, CDR1 is SQVTM, CDR2 ANQGSEA. The CDR3 length is 14 residues. The chain's CDR3 is CSVDEGDRPNEQFF. The CDR3 DNA reads as TGCAGCGTTGACGAGGGGGATCGGCCCAATGAGCAGTTCTTC.

The genes are TRBV21-1 and TRBJ2-7; the DNA was not compared with TRBD1, the D call given in the table. TRBV21-1 constitutes a pseudogene. The CDR3 has 17 amino acids. CDR3 region: CASSNGERLPGAYEQYF. The DNA of the CDR3 is TGTGCCAGCAGCAACGGGGAGAGGCTGCCCGGTGCCTACGAGCAGTACTTC.

The CDR3 region is CASSLAPLAYEQYF. CDR3 DNA sequence: TGTGCCAGCAGCTTGGCCCCACTGGCCTACGAGCAGTACTTC. The V and J genes are TRBV5-6 and TRBJ2-4; D ambiguous. The J call could be wrong; TRBJ2-7 is a better fit for the DNA end. The V gene's germline CDR1 is SGHDT and CDR2 YYEEEE. The CDR3 length is 14 residues.

Worth noting for this clonotype: Mismatch with germline at one junction end may stem from a read error. V and J are TRBV7-2 and TRBJ2-5; tentatively, D is TRBD1 or TRBD2 (5 bases each). The germline V gene encodes CDR1 SGHTA and CDR2 FQGNSA. This CDR3 spans 15 amino acids. CDR3 in DNA: TGTGTCAGCAGCTTAGCACTGGGGTTGGGGGAGATCCAGTACTTC. Its protein product is CVSSLALGLGEIQYF.

The chain links TRBV9 to TRBJ2-5, with D uncertain. Looked up from germline, CDR1 is SGDLS and CDR2 is YYNGEE. This CDR3 comprises 14 residues. V was trimmed by 3 bases and J by 11 bases, leaving 20 bases between them. CDR3 sequence reads: CASSAQPDCDEQYF. The CDR3 bases are TGTGCCAGCAGCGCGCAACCAGACTGCGATGAGCAGTACTTC. The whole variable domain, remainder taken from reference TRBV9 and TRBJ2-5, is DSGVTQTPKHLITATGQRVTLRCSPRSGDLSVYWYQQSLDQGLQFLIQYYNGEERAKGNILERFSAQQFPDLHSELNLSSLELGDSALYFCASSAQPDCDEQYFGPGTRLLVL.

This clonotype has only a few counts. V gene TRBV7-8 combines with J gene TRBJ2-7; D assignment may be TRBD1 or TRBD2 (6 bases each). V lost 1 base, J lost 5 bases, and 24 bases lay in between. Germline loops: CDR1 SGHVS, CDR2 FQNEAQ. The CDR3 has 18 amino acids. The CDR3 loop is CASSLGGTGGGGLNEQYF. The CDR3 DNA reads TGTGCCAGCAGCTTAGGAGGGACGGGTGGTGGGGGGCTTAACGAGCAGTACTTC. Full variable domain (rest looked up from reference TRBV7-8 and TRBJ2-7): GAGVSQSPRYKVAKRGQDVALRCDPISGHVSLFWYQQALGQGPEFLTYFQNEAQLDKSGLPSDRFFAERPEGSVSTLKIQRTQQEDSAVYLCASSLGGTGGGGLNEQYFGPGTRLTVT.

This sequence joins TRBV6-2 or TRBV6-3 and TRBJ2-5, with TRBD1 matching 7 bases. This CDR3 is 13 amino acids long. J gave up 5 bases and V 6 bases, and 6 bases lay outside the gene matches. Germline CDR1 reads MNHEY; CDR2 reads SVGEGT. CDR3 amino acids: CASRLDRAETQYF. In DNA, the CDR3 is TGTGCCAGCAGACTAGACAGGGCTGAGACCCAGTACTTC.